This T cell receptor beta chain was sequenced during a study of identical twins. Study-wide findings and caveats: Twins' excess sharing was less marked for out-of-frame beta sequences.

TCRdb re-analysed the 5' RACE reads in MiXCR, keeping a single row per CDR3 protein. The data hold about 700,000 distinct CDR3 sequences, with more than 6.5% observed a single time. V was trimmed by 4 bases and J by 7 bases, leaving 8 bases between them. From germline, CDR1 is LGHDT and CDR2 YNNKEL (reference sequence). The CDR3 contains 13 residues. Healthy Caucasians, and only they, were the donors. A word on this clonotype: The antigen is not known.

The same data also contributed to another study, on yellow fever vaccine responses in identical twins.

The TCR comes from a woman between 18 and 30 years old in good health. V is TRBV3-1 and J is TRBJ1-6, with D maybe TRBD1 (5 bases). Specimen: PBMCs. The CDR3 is CASSRRGNSPLHF. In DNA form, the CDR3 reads TGTGCCAGCAGCCGACGGGGGAATTCACCCCTCCACTTT. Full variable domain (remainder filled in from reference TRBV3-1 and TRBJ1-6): DTAVSQTPKYLVTQMGNDKSIKCEQNLGHDTMYWYKQDSKKFLKIMFSYNNKELIINETVPNRFSPKSPDKAHLNLHINSLELGDSAVYFCASSRRGNSPLHFGNGTRLTVT.